Sequencing of this TCR beta chain was carried out in a study of blood T cells in healthy people across ages. Germline loops: CDR1 SQVTM, CDR2 ANQGSEA. The length of the CDR3 is 13 residues. Trimming removed 2 bases at V and 5 bases at J, with 12 bases between. Sample-barcoded 5' priming and a J-beta primer mix drove a second PCR of roughly 7 to 11 cycles. TCRdb reprocessed the 5' RACE reads with MiXCR, giving one entry per CDR3 protein. The table lists about 1.6 million distinct CDR3 sequences, roughly 30% of them singletons. This clonotype was seen at least ten times. The antigen is unknown. Study conclusions and caveats: Long-lived and aged donors differed, with more naive CD4+ cells and higher diversity in the long-lived. Calculation of diversity from one million T cells yielded estimates considered to be underestimates. Getting older went along with TCR beta diversity per million T cells dropping roughly linearly.

Each donor gave roughly 9.1 milliliters of peripheral blood. V and J are TRBV29-1 and TRBJ2-5; perhaps TRBD1 as D (5 bases). Sample: blood. This sequence originates from a woman aged 25 to 39 in good health. CDR3 region: CSVEWQGPETQYF. For the CDR3, the DNA is TGCAGCGTTGAATGGCAGGGCCCCGAGACCCAGTACTTC.